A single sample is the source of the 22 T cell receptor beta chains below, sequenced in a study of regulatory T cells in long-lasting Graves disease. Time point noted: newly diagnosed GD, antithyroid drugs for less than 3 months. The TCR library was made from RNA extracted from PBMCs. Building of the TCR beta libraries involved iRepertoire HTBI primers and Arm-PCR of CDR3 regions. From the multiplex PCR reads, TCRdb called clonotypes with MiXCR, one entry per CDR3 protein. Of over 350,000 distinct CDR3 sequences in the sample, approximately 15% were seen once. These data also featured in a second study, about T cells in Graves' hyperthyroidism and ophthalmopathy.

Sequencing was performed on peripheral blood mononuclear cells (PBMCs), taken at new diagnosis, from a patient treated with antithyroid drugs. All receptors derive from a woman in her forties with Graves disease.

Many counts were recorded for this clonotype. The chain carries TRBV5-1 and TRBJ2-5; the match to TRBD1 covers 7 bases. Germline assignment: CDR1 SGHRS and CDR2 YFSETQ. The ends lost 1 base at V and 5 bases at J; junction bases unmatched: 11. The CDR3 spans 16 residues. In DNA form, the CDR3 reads TGCGCCAGCAGCTTGTCTCCCTCCGGGACAGCGGAGACCCAGTACTTC. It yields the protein CASSLSPSGTAETQYF.

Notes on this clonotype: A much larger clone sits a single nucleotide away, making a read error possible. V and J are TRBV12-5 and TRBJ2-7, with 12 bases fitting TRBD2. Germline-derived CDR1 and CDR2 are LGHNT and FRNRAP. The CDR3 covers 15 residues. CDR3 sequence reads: CVSGPPGLAGFEQYF. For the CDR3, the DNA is TGTGTTAGTGGCCCCCCTGGACTAGCGGGATTCGAGCAGTACTTC.

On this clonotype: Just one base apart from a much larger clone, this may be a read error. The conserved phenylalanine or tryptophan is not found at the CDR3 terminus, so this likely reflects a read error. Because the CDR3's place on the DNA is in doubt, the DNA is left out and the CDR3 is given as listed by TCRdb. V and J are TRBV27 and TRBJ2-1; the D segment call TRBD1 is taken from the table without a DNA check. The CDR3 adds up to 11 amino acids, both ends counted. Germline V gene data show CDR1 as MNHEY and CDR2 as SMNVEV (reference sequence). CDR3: CASSSPAAEFL.

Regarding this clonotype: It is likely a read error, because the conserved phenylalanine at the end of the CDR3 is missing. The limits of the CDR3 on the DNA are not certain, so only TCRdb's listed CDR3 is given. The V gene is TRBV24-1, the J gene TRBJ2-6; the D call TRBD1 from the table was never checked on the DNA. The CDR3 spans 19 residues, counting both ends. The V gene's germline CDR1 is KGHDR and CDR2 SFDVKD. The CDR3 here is CATSNILQGQSSGANVRTL.

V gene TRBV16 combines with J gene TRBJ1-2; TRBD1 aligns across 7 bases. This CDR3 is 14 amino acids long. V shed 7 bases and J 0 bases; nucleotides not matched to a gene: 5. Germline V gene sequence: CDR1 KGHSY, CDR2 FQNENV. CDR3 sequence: CASTLQGANYGYTF. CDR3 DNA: TGTGCCAGCACCCTCCAGGGGGCTAACTATGGCTACACCTTC.

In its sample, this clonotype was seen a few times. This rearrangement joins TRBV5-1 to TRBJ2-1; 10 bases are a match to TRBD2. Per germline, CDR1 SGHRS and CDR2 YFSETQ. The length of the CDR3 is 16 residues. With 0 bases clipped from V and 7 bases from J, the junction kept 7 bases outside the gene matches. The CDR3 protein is CASSLGTSGFGNEQFF. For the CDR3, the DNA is TGCGCCAGCAGCTTGGGGACTAGCGGTTTTGGTAATGAGCAGTTCTTC.

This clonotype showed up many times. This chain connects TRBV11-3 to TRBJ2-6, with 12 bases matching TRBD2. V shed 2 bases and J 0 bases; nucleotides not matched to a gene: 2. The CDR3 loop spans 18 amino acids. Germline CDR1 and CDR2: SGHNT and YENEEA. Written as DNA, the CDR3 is TGTGCCAGCAGCTTAACGACTAGCGGGGGCTCTGGGGCCAACGTCCTGACTTTC. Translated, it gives CASSLTTSGGSGANVLTF.

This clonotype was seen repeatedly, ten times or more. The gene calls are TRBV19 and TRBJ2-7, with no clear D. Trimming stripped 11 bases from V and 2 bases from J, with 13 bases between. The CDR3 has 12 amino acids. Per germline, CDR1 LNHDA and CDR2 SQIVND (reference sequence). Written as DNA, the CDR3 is TGTGCCTCGTCTCACGGTCCCTACGAGCAGTACTTC. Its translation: CASSHGPYEQYF.

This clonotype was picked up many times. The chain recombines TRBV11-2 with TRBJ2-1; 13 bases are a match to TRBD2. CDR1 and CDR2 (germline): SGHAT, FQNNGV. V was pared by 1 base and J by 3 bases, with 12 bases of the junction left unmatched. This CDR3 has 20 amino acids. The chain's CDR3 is CASSLGLWTSGSENYNEQFF. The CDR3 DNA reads TGTGCCAGCAGCTTAGGACTTTGGACTAGCGGGAGCGAAAACTACAATGAGCAGTTCTTC.

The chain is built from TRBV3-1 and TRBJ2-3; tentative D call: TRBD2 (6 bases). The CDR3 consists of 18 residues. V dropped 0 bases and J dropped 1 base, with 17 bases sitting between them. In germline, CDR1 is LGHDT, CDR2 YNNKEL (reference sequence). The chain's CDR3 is CASSQDVWTISGTDTQYF. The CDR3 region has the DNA TGTGCCAGCAGCCAAGATGTTTGGACTATCTCAGGCACAGATACGCAGTATTTT.

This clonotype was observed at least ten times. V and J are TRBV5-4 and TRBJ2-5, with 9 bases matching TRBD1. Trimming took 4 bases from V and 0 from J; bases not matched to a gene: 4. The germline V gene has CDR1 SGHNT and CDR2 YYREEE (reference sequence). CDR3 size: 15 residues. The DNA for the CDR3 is TGTGCCAGCAGCCCCGGGACAGGGAACCAAGAGACCCAGTACTTC. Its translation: CASSPGTGNQETQYF. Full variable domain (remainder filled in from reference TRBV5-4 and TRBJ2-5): ETGVTQSPTHLIKTRGQQVTLRCSSQSGHNTVSWYQQALGQGPQFIFQYYREEENGRGNFPPRFSGLQFPNYSSELNVNALELDDSALYLCASSPGTGNQETQYFGPGTRLLVL.

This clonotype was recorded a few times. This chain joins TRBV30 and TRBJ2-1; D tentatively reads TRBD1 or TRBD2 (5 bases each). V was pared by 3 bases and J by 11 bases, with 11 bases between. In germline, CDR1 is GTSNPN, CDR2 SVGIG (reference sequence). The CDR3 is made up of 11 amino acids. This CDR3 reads CAWSAGTQQFF. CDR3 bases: TGTGCCTGGAGCGCCGGGACGCAGCAGTTCTTC.

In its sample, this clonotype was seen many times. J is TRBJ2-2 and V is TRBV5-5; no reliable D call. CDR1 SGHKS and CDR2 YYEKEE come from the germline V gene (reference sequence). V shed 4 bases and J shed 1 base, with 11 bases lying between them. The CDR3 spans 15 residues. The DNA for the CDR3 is TGTGCCAGCAGCCTTCCCGGGCGGAACACCGGGGAGCTGTTTTTT. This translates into CASSLPGRNTGELFF.

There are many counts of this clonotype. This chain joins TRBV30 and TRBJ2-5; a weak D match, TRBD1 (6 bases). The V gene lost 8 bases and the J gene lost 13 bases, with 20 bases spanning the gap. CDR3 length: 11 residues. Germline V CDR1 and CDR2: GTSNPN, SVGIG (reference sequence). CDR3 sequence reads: CARAQGRKWYF. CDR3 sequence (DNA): TGTGCCAGAGCACAGGGTCGTAAATGGTACTTC.

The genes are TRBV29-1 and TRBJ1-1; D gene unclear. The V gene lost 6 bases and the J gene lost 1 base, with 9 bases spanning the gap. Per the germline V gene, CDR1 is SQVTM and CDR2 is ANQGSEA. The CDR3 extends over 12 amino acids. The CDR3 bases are TGCAGCGTGCAAAATTCGAACACTGAAGCTTTCTTT. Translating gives CSVQNSNTEAFF.

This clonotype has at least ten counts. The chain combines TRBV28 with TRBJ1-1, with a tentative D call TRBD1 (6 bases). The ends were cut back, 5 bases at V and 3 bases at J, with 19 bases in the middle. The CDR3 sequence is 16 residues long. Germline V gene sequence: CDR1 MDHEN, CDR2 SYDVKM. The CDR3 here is CASSPRGGNEDTEAFF. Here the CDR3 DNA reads TGTGCCAGCAGTCCCCGAGGGGGGAATGAGGACACTGAAGCTTTCTTT.

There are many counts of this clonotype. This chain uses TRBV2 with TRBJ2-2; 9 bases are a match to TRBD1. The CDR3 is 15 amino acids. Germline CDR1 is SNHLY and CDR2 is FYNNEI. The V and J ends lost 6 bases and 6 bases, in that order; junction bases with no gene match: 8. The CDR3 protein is CASSVGTGYPGELFF. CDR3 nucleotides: TGTGCCAGCAGCGTCGGGACAGGGTATCCCGGGGAGCTGTTTTTT.

The CDR3 region is CASSRITTSGRTVSTYNEQFF. CDR3 bases: TGTGCCAGCAGCCGAATTACGACTAGCGGGAGAACCGTAAGCACCTACAATGAGCAGTTCTTC. The chain carries TRBV3-1 and TRBJ2-1; 12 bases map to TRBD2. This CDR3 comprises 21 residues. The J segment lost 2 bases and the V segment lost 4 bases, leaving 18 bases of the junction unmatched. Germline loops: CDR1 LGHDT, CDR2 YNNKEL (reference sequence).

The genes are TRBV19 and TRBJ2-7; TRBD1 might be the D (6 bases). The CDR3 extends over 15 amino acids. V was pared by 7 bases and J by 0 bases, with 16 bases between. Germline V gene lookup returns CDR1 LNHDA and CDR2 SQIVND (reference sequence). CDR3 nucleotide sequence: TGTGCCAGTAAAGCGGACAGCCTTAGCTCCTACGAGCAGTACTTC. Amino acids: CASKADSLSSYEQYF.

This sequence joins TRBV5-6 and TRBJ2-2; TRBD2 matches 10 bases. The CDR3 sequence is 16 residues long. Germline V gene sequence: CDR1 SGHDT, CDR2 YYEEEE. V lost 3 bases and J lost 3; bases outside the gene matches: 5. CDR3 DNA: TGTGCCAGCAGCTGGACTAGCGGCGACTACACCGGGGAGCTGTTTTTT. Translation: CASSWTSGDYTGELFF. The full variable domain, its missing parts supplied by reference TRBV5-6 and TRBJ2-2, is DAGVTQSPTHLIKTRGQQVTLRCSPKSGHDTVSWYQQALGQGPQFIFQYYEEEERQRGNFPDRFSGHQFPNYSSELNVNALLLGDSALYLCASSWTSGDYTGELFFGEGSRLTVL.

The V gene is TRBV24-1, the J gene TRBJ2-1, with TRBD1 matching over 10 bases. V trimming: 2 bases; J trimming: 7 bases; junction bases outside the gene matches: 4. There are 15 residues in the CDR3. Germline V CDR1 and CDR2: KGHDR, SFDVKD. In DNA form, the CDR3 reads TGTGCCACCAGTGATTCCGGGACAGGGGTGAATGAGCAGTTCTTC. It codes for CATSDSGTGVNEQFF.

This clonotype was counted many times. The CDR3 sequence: CASSYRDGLPEQFF. CDR3 bases: TGTGCCAGCAGCTACCGGGACGGACTACCCGAGCAGTTCTTC. This chain links TRBV13 with TRBJ2-1; the D gene is possibly TRBD2 (6 bases). This CDR3 is 14 amino acids long. The V end was cut by 4 bases, the J end by 10 bases, with 17 bases between. Per germline, CDR1 PRHDT and CDR2 FYEKMQ (reference sequence).